The clone carrying this TCR beta chain was recorded only once. Antigen unknown. PCR primers comprised 60 Vbeta and 13 Jbeta primers. Data came from immunoSEQ multiplex PCR; TCRdb stores just in-frame clones and leaves some out. The sample shows 150,000 to 200,000 clones, more than 70% of them seen only once. The sample belongs to a study of cytomegalovirus exposure and HLA in healthy donors. Findings and caveats of the study: Presence/absence analysis assumed near-uniform sequencing depth across donors. Donors belonging to an Asian-associated ancestry cluster reportedly showed fewer N-insertions in productive TCRs than the roughly 670-donor mean, according to what a later analysis found.

In germline, CDR1 is SEHNR, CDR2 FQNEAQ (reference sequence). J lost 3 bases, V lost 5 bases, and 5 bases had no gene match. The CDR3 spans 15 residues. This receptor was identified in a woman between 50 and 59 years old in good health and CMV-seropositive. Material: PBMCs. This rearrangement joins TRBV7-9 to TRBJ2-1; 9 nucleotides align to TRBD1. CDR3 region: CASSPDRGRYNEQFF. CDR3 nucleotides: TGTGCCAGCAGCCCGGACAGGGGACGCTACAATGAGCAGTTCTTC.